Listed below are T cell receptor beta chains from one sample, sequenced in a study of T-cell reconstitution after alpha-beta-depleted transplantation in children. A single record per CDR3 protein comes from TCRdb applying MiXCR to the PCR reads. Of 670,000 or so distinct CDR3 sequences detected, roughly 14% appear once; the ten largest clones hold 0.79%. Sequencing was performed on PBMCs, taken before TCRalphabeta/CD19-depleted stem cell transplant. The source of these receptors is a girl aged 2-10 years with congenital amegakaryocytic thrombocytopenia, due to receive a stem cell transplant. The conserved cysteine and the conserved F or W are not part of the CDR3 here. The size field is filled for only some rows; it gives once, few, many or a size class.

few | TRBJ2-5 | 16 | TRBV3-1 | ASSLDPLGAPRGETQY
- | TRBJ2-2 | 12 | TRBV9 | ASTGTGGHGELF
many | TRBJ2-4 | 11 | TRBV12-5 | ASGQWARDIQY
many | TRBJ2-5 | 13 | TRBV28 | ASSFRLARGETQY
few | TRBJ2-1 | 16 | TRBV20-1 | SARDRKVAGALHNEQF
- | TRBJ2-2 | 13 | TRBV7-6 | ASSLALGDTGELF
many | TRBJ2-1 | 12 | TRBV12-3/TRBV12-4 | ASSLPVLKNEQF
many | TRBJ1-5 | 11 | TRBV5-1 | ASRRERNQPQH
- | TRBJ2-7 | 14 | TRBV5-1 | ASSLVLGRTSYEQY
- | TRBJ2-7 | 12 | TRBV6-2/TRBV6-3 | ASSYRRGGGEQY
- | TRBJ1-2 | 11 | TRBV7-9 | ASSLGLGNGYT
- | TRBJ2-5 | 13 | TRBV5-1 | ASSLDPTGRQTQY
many | TRBJ2-5 | 9 | TRBV20-1 | SARPAETQY
many | TRBJ2-3 | 15 | TRBV5-1 | ASSLVTSGAGTDTQY
- | TRBJ2-1 | 13 | TRBV20-1 | SATPGTTRSGEQF
- | TRBJ2-1 | 11 | TRBV20-1 | SATSYSYNEQF
- | TRBJ2-7 | 20 | TRBV4-2 | ASSPPVVRGLAGAPLSYEQY
many | TRBJ2-5 | 9 | TRBV2 | ASSEHETQY
many | TRBJ2-3 | 13 | TRBV5-1 | ASSLSSSLQDTQY
many | TRBJ1-1 | 12 | TRBV19 | ASSSSPGEPEAF
many | TRBJ2-5 | 12 | TRBV7-2 | ASSLGRGLETQY
- | TRBJ2-7 | 12 | TRBV29-1 | SSIRDRGTYEQY
few | TRBJ2-5 | 12 | TRBV29-1 | SFGLAGVEETQY
many | TRBJ1-3 | 12 | TRBV29-1 | SVIDSPSGNTIY
few | TRBJ2-7 | 16 | TRBV5-1 | ASSSTGKGGPKAYEQY
many | TRBJ2-7 | 15 | TRBV15 | ATSRDFTGLSSYEQY
many | TRBJ2-4 | 11 | TRBV12-3/TRBV12-4 | ASSSSAKNIQY
few | TRBJ1-2 | 14 | TRBV28 | ASSLQGAQVDYGYT
many | TRBJ2-1 | 14 | TRBV12-3/TRBV12-4 | ASNPVGTSGHNEQF
- | TRBJ2-7 | 15 | TRBV7-8 | ASSTRYLGQGFYEQY
few | TRBJ2-1 | 13 | TRBV7-2 | ASSGDGLASNEQF
many | TRBJ2-2 | 11 | TRBV10-3 | ATWGLSTGELF
few | TRBJ2-5 | 12 | TRBV20-1 | SAAGGKGQETQY
few | TRBJ2-4 | 13 | TRBV5-1 | ASSLEAGHQNIQY
- | TRBJ2-1 | 14 | TRBV12-3/TRBV12-4 | ASSSKREGHDNEQF
few | TRBJ2-3 | 12 | TRBV30 | AWSLAGGPDTQY
few | TRBJ2-5 | 13 | TRBV7-9 | ASSLGGYVQETQY
- | TRBJ2-5 | 13 | TRBV5-1 | ASSLIGTPEETQY
few | TRBJ1-1 | 13 | TRBV4-1 | ASSRIRGVNTEAF
many | TRBJ2-3 | 12 | TRBV20-1 | SAIRRPRFDTQY